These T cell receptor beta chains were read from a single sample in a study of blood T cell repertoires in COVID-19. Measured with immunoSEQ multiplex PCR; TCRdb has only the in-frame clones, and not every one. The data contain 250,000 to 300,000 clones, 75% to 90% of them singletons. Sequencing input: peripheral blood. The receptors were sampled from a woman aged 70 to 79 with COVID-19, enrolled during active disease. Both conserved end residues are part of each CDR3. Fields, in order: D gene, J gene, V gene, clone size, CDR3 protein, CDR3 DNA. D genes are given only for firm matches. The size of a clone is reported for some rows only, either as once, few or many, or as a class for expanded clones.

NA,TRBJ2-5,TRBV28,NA,CASRQGGNQETQYF,TGTGCCAGCAGACAGGGGGGGAACCAAGAGACCCAGTACTTC
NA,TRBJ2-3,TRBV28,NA,CASSLPGTTDTQYF,TGTGCCAGCAGTTTACCTGGGACTACAGATACGCAGTATTTT
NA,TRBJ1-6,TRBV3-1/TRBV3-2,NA,CASSHSGGRNSPLHF,TGTGCCAGCAGCCATTCAGGAGGAAGGAATTCACCCCTCCACTTT
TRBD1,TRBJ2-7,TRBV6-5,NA,CASSYLQGNYEQYF,TGTGCCAGCAGTTACCTACAGGGGAACTACGAGCAGTACTTC
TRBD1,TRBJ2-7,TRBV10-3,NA,CAIRGDRAYEQYF,TGTGCCATCAGAGGGGACAGGGCCTACGAGCAGTACTTC
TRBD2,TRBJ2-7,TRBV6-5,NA,CASAAGGYRSYEQYF,TGTGCCAGCGCTGCGGGGGGGTACAGGTCCTACGAGCAGTACTTC
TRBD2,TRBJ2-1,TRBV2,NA,CASSGGSGTPLYNEQFF,TGTGCCAGCAGCGGGGGGTCGGGCACCCCACTCTACAATGAGCAGTTCTTC
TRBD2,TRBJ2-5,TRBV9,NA,CASSASGGASRIETQYF,TGTGCCAGCAGCGCAAGCGGGGGGGCTTCAAGAATCGAGACCCAGTACTTC
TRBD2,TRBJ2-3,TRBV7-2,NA,CATAERGWGDTQYF,TGTGCCACCGCTGAGCGGGGCTGGGGGGATACGCAGTATTTT
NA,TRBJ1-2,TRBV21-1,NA,CASSKAGDSGYTF,TGTGCCAGCAGCAAAGCAGGGGACAGTGGCTACACCTTC
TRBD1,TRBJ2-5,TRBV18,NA,CASSPPRGQGLQETQYF,TGTGCCAGCTCACCTCCCCGCGGACAGGGCCTTCAAGAGACCCAGTACTTC
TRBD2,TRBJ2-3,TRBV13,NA,CASSLEGGSTDTQYF,TGTGCCAGCAGCTTAGAGGGAGGGAGCACAGATACGCAGTATTTT
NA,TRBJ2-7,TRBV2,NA,CASSERKGAYEQYF,TGTGCCAGCAGTGAAAGGAAAGGAGCCTACGAGCAGTACTTC
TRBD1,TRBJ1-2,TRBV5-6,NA,CASSWQGAGRYGYTF,TGTGCCAGCAGCTGGCAGGGGGCCGGAAGGTATGGCTACACCTTC
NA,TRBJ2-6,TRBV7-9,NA,CASTNQGANVLTF,TGTGCCAGCACCAATCAGGGGGCCAACGTCCTGACTTTC
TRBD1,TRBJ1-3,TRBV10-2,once,CASSESGGTGSGNTIYF,TGCGCCAGCAGTGAGTCAGGGGGGACAGGCTCTGGAAACACCATATATTTT
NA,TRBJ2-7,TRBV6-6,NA,CASSYYRVGAYEQYF,TGTGCCAGCAGTTATTACAGGGTGGGGGCCTACGAGCAGTACTTC
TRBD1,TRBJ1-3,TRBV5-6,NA,CASSWWDRPSGNTIYF,TGTGCCAGCAGCTGGTGGGACAGACCCTCTGGAAACACCATATATTTT
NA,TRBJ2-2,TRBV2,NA,CARLQAMINTGELFF,TGTGCCAGGCTACAGGCCATGATCAACACCGGGGAGCTGTTTTTT
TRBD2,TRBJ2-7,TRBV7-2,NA,CASSFYLSGGAYEQYF,TGTGCCAGCAGCTTTTACCTTAGCGGGGGCGCCTACGAGCAGTACTTC
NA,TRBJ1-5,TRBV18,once,CASSSNRVGNQPQHF,TGTGCCAGCTCATCGAACAGGGTTGGCAATCAGCCCCAGCATTTT
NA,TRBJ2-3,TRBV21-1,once,CARHRLYDREGTDTQYF,TGTGCCAGACACCGCCTTTACGACAGGGAGGGCACAGATACGCAGTATTTT
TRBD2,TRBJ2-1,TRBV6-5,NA,CASTQAGGYNEQFF,TGTGCCAGCACCCAAGCGGGGGGATACAATGAGCAGTTCTTC
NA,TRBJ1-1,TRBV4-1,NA,CASSQFPAGGSLNTEAFF,TGCGCCAGCAGCCAATTTCCCGCGGGGGGAAGCTTGAACACTGAAGCTTTCTTT
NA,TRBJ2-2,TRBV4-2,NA,CASSQELAVAGTGELFF,TGTGCCAGCAGCCAAGAACTAGCCGTTGCTGGCACCGGGGAGCTGTTTTTT
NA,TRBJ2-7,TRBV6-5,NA,CASRFAGSSYEQYF,TGTGCCAGCAGGTTTGCGGGGAGCTCCTACGAGCAGTACTTC
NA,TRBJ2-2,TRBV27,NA,CASSLQYTGELFF,TGTGCCAGCAGTTTACAGTACACCGGGGAGCTGTTTTTT
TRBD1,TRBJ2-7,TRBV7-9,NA,CASSPRQGATPSEEQYF,TGTGCCAGCAGCCCACGACAGGGGGCCACGCCTTCCGAAGAGCAGTACTTC
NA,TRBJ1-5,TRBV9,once,CASSVEGNSNQPQHF,TGTGCCAGCAGCGTAGAGGGGAATAGCAATCAGCCCCAGCATTTT
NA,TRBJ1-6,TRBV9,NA,CASRETDLYNSPLHF,TGTGCCAGTCGGGAGACGGACCTCTATAATTCACCCCTCCACTTT
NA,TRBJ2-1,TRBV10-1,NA,CASSERLDREQFF,TGCGCCAGCAGTGAGCGACTAGATCGTGAGCAGTTCTTC
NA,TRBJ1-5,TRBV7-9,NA,CASSLGGDSESNQPQHF,TGTGCCAGCAGCCTCGGGGGTGATTCGGAGAGCAATCAGCCCCAGCATTTT
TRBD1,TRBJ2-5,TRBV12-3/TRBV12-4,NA,CASRRTGLETQYF,TGTGCCAGCAGGCGGACAGGGTTGGAGACCCAGTACTTC
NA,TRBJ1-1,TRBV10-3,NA,CAIRRGMNTEAFF,TGTGCCATCAGGCGGGGTATGAACACTGAAGCTTTCTTT
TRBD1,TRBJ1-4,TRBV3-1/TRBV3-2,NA,CASSRTTGKNEKLFF,TGTGCCAGCAGCCGAACGACAGGGAAGAACGAAAAACTGTTTTTT
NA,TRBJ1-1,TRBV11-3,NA,CASSSQGLNTEAFF,TGTGCCAGCAGTTCACAGGGATTGAACACTGAAGCTTTCTTT
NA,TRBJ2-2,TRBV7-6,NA,CASSLGQGPSNTGELFF,TGTGCCAGCAGCTTAGGTCAGGGCCCTTCGAACACCGGGGAGCTGTTTTTT
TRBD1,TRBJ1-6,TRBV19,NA,CATSRRSGQGDSPLHF,TGTGCCACCTCACGGCGGTCGGGACAGGGCGATTCACCCCTCCACTTT
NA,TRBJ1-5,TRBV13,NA,CASSLGGSDPAQPQHF,TGTGCCAGCAGCTTAGGCGGGTCTGACCCCGCTCAGCCCCAGCATTTT
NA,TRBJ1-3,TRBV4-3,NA,CASAQALAGGNTIYF,TGCGCCAGCGCACAAGCACTAGCAGGGGGAAACACCATATATTTT